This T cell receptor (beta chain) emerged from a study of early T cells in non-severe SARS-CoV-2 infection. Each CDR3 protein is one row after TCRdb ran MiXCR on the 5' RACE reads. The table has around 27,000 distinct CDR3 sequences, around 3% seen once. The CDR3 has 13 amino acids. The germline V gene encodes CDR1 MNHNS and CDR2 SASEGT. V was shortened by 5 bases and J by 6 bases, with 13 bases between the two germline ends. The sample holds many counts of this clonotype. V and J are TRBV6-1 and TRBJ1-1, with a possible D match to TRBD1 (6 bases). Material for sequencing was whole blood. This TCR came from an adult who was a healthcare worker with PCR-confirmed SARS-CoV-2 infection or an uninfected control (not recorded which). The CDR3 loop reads CASSQQGRAEAFF. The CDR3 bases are TGTGCCAGCAGTCAACAGGGACGCGCTGAAGCTTTCTTT.